This T cell receptor beta chain appears in the sequencing data of a study of T cells in Graves' hyperthyroidism and ophthalmopathy (dated by TCRdb to about 2019). Study-level background: Peripheral blood was sampled at the time of initial diagnosis, prior to any treatment. A discovery cohort of about a hundred patients, roughly 40 with Graves' ophthalmopathy and about 60 with stable Graves' hyperthyroidism, was used to find distinguishing TCR V-J signatures. Prospective prediction of ophthalmopathy was tested in an independent validation cohort of some 19 hyperthyroidism patients and around 16 patients who later progressed to ophthalmopathy. The 100 discovery patients were randomly divided into training and test sets at a 7:3 ratio. Thyroid tissue and blood T-cell repertoires from six or seven Graves' hyperthyroidism patients were also compared in the study. Once sampling was done, hyperthyroidism patients were given methimazole at a starting dose of 30 mg daily, whereas ophthalmopathy patients were given high-dose intravenous methylprednisolone. According to the paper, TCR Vbeta CDR3 sequencing was carried out on around 140 peripheral blood samples, which came from 40 to 45 ophthalmopathy, approximately 72 hyperthyroidism and approximately 17 progressor patients.

A patient counted as having stable Graves' hyperthyroidism if no progression to ophthalmopathy occurred over 18 months of follow-up. Hyperthyroidism patients were newly diagnosed, had a disease duration of under 2 months, and were aged 18 to 65 years. Exclusion was applied to patients with uncontrolled infections, other autoimmune diseases, pregnancy or lactation. Clinical symptoms, serum thyroxine and TRAb, thyroid ultrasound, and orbital computed tomography formed the basis for the diagnoses. PBMCs were isolated from about 9.2 ml of fresh peripheral blood by Ficoll-Paque density gradient centrifugation. Total RNA was extracted with Trizol reagent, and quality was checked on an Agilent 2100 Bioanalyzer. In the germline V gene (reference sequence), CDR1 corresponds to DFQATT and CDR2 to SNEGSKA. Trimming takes 3 bases from V and 2 bases from J, and the germline ends sit 19 bases apart. The CDR3 sequence holds 16 residues, the cysteine and phenylalanine included. CDR3 DNA is the only sequence kept; it has 48 bases, read in frame from the first base.

Amplification of TCR beta CDR3 regions was carried out from RNA transcripts. A first-round RT-PCR of the TCR CDR3 used the HTBI primer set with the Qiagen OneStep RT-PCR kit. The libraries were constructed in a second round of multiplex PCR and then size-selected and purified. The libraries were sequenced on an Illumina HiSeq2000 using paired-end 100 bp reads. In the authors' own workflow: Raw data were processed with SOAPnuke, discarding reads with adapters, uncalled bases, mean Phred below 15, or no exact constant-primer or identifier match. High-quality paired reads were merged using COPE v1.2.5, and each unique nucleotide sequence was defined as a clonotype. Clonotypes were aligned to IMGT TRBV, TRBD and TRBJ reference segments using MiTCR v1.1. The analysis included only V-J combinations with a frequency above 0.0001, which together covered 99% to 99.2% of the repertoires. A TCS score was defined as the ratio between F50 (clonal expansion) and ExV (chaos), using BLOSUM62-based TCRdist between CDR3 peptides within each V-J. Welch's t-statistics and random forest reduced fewer than 550 V-J features to roughly 13, which were used in a naive Bayes classifier (R e1071). TCRdb reran the public reads through fastp at Q25 and MiXCR, keeping productive beta chains. Duplicate CDR3 protein sequences are folded into a single record with the most common DNA and genes. The V and J calls and clone size come from TCRdb's table, not from the authors' own analysis. Recorded for this sample are roughly 700,000 distinct CDR3 sequences; roughly a sixth of them occurred a single time. The ten largest clones take up roughly a sixth of the sample.

General findings and caveats noted by the study authors: A model built on a 13 V-J signature distinguished ophthalmopathy from stable hyperthyroidism, reaching 87.88% sensitivity and around 81% specificity in cross-validation and 80%/75% in testing. No statistical method was used to set the sample size in advance, and investigators knew the group allocation. In validation, the model predicted progression to ophthalmopathy with roughly 66% sensitivity and approximately 72% specificity, a median of around six months before onset. Most expanded thyroid clonotypes (frequency above 0.001) were also detected in blood, a finding suggesting that blood repertoires may reflect thyroid immune responses.

Of note for this clonotype: Its antigen has not been determined. No much larger clonotype is one base removed from it; base qualities were not supplied.

The sample comprised blood. The clonotype was recovered from a man in his fifties with Graves' hyperthyroidism. The chain links TRBV20-1 with TRBJ2-5; the D gene cannot be named for sure. The nucleotides are TGCAGTGCTAGCGGACCCCCCAGGAGTAGGCAAGAGACCCAGTACTTC. Its translation reads: CSASGPPRSRQETQYF.